The clone carrying this T cell receptor beta chain was detected ten times or more. Antigen unknown. The data stem from a study of neurological immune-mediated disorders. V was trimmed by 2 bases and J by 8 bases, leaving 19 bases between them. The CDR3 consists of 16 residues. Germline-derived CDR1 and CDR2 are SGHVS and FQNEAQ. Where libraries were unsorted, they were derived from 2 million PBMCs stored at -80 degrees C. The method for making cDNA was 5'RACE, and it used 10-nucleotide random UMIs. TCRdb analysed the 5' RACE reads with MiXCR anew, one entry per CDR3 protein. The sample records 25,000 to 35,000 distinct CDR3 sequences, 9.5% to 13% being singletons. Study-level findings and limits: Private repertoires in all groups were suggested, as expanded clones shared no CDR3 amino acid sequences across subjects. HTLV-1-associated myelopathy showed the most TCR clonal expansion; multiple sclerosis the least, below healthy controls.

Input material: PBMCs. The chain carries TRBV7-8 and TRBJ2-1; D may be TRBD1 (5 bases). The clonotype comes from a woman aged 60 to 75 in good health. In DNA form, the CDR3 reads TGTGCCAGCAGCTTATTAAGTAGGGGCCCGCTGGATGAGCAGTTCTTC. It translates to CASSLLSRGPLDEQFF. The full variable domain, completed using reference TRBV7-8 and TRBJ2-1, is GAGVSQSPRYKVAKRGQDVALRCDPISGHVSLFWYQQALGQGPEFLTYFQNEAQLDKSGLPSDRFFAERPEGSVSTLKIQRTQQEDSAVYLCASSLLSRGPLDEQFFGPGTRLTVL.